A selection of T cell receptor beta chains follows, all from one sample in a study of glioma-infiltrating T cells. TCRdb re-called the multiplex PCR reads through MiXCR, storing one row per CDR3 protein. The sample has roughly 350,000 distinct CDR3 sequences, about two fifths seen once; the top ten hold 12%. The specimen sequenced was glioma tissue, nonneoplastic brain tissue, or PBMCs (not recorded which). The receptors stem from a human donor with low-grade glioma or glioblastoma, undergoing nonglioma brain surgery, or in good health (not recorded which). The CDR3 runs from the conserved cysteine through the conserved F or W. D genes are given only for firm matches. Part of the rows lack a size; the others show once, few, many or a class for expanded clones.

d_call	clone_size	v_call	j_call	cdr3_nt	cdr3_aa
NA	NA	TRBV6-9	TRBJ1-1	TGTGCCAGAAGTTCGACAGTAGGCACTGAAGCTTTCTTT	CARSSTVGTEAFF
NA	many	TRBV27	TRBJ1-1	TGTGCCAGCAGTTACGGCAGGAACACTGAAGCTTTCTTT	CASSYGRNTEAFF
NA	few	TRBV2	TRBJ1-6	TGTGCCAGCAGTGAAAGACGGGGAAATTCACCCCTCCACTTT	CASSERRGNSPLHF
NA	NA	TRBV20-1	TRBJ1-1	TGCAGTGCTAGTGATGCAGGGCCCTCTCGTAAGCGCACTGAAGCTTTCTTT	CSASDAGPSRKRTEAFF
NA	NA	TRBV9	TRBJ1-4	TGTGCCAGCAGCGTAGGACCTCACCAACTAACAACTAATGAAAAACTGTTTTTT	CASSVGPHQLTTNEKLFF
TRBD1	few	TRBV14	TRBJ1-4	TGTGCCAGCAGCTCGGGACAGGTCGCTGAAAAACTGTTTTTT	CASSSGQVAEKLFF
TRBD2	NA	TRBV2	TRBJ2-1	TGTGCCAGCAGAGTCTTAGCGGGAGTGGCTGACGAGCAGTTCTTC	CASRVLAGVADEQFF
NA	many	TRBV28	TRBJ2-7	TGTGCCAGCAGTTTACATCGGGGCCTCTCCTACGAGCAGTACTTC	CASSLHRGLSYEQYF
TRBD1	few	TRBV27	TRBJ2-7	TGTGCCAGCAGTGCCCCGGACAGGGCCTACGAGCAGTACTTC	CASSAPDRAYEQYF
NA	NA	TRBV27	TRBJ2-3	TGTGCCAGCAGTTTAAACGGGGCCAGGTGGAATGATACGCAGTATTTT	CASSLNGARWNDTQYF
NA	NA	TRBV11-2	TRBJ2-2	TGTGCCAGCAGCTTTTTCGGGGAGCTGTTTTTT	CASSFFGELFF
TRBD2	NA	TRBV12-3/TRBV12-4	TRBJ2-1	TGTGCCAGCAGTTTAAGGGCGGGAGGAACCTACAATGAGCAGTTCTTC	CASSLRAGGTYNEQFF
NA	NA	TRBV27	TRBJ2-5	TGTGCCAGCAGTTTGAGCAGACTCGAAGAGACCCAGTACTTC	CASSLSRLEETQYF
NA	few	TRBV10-3	TRBJ1-2	TGTGCCATCAGTCCGCTTTCGGGGGCGAGAGGCTACACCTTC	CAISPLSGARGYTF
TRBD2	NA	TRBV6-2/TRBV6-3	TRBJ2-1	TGTGCCAGCAGTTCGGGGGGTATCTACAATGAGCAGTTCTTC	CASSSGGIYNEQFF
NA	NA	TRBV6-2/TRBV6-3	TRBJ2-1	TGTGCCAGCAGTTACTGGTCGAGAAGCAATGAGCAGTTTTTC	CASSYWSRSNEQFF
NA	many	TRBV6-1	TRBJ2-7	TGTGCCAGCAGGAGGGCTGTCGCGGCCTACGAGCAGTACTTC	CASRRAVAAYEQYF
NA	NA	TRBV7-2	TRBJ2-3	TGTGCCAGCAGCTTAGGCGTTTCTAGCACAGATACGCAGTATTTT	CASSLGVSSTDTQYF
TRBD2	NA	TRBV28	TRBJ2-2	TGTGCCAGCGGTTTAGGCGCTAGCGGGAGGGCGAGGTCCGGGGAGCTGTTTTTT	CASGLGASGRARSGELFF
NA	NA	TRBV27	TRBJ2-1	TGTGCCAGCACCCCGAGACGTGGGAATGAGCAGTTCTTC	CASTPRRGNEQFF
NA	NA	TRBV20-1	TRBJ1-2	TGCAGTGCTAGGCCCAGAGTGACGTATGGCAACACCTTC	CSARPRVTYGNTF
TRBD1	NA	TRBV15	TRBJ2-7	TGTGCCACCAGCGGGGACAGGACCTACGAGCAGTACTTC	CATSGDRTYEQYF
NA	many	TRBV27	TRBJ2-7	TGTGCCAGCAGTTTATCCCCGTGGGGCTACGAGCAGTACTTC	CASSLSPWGYEQYF
NA	few	TRBV27	TRBJ2-5	TGTGCCAGCAGTTTCGGTGGTGGGAGACGAGGAGAGACCCAGTACTTC	CASSFGGGRRGETQYF
NA	NA	TRBV6-2/TRBV6-3	TRBJ2-7	TGTGCCAGCAGTTATCTAGCAAACAACGAGCAGTACTTC	CASSYLANNEQYF
TRBD1	NA	TRBV2	TRBJ2-3	TGTGCCGTCCCCGGGACAGGGAGCACAGATACGCAGTATTTT	CAVPGTGSTDTQYF
NA	few	TRBV20-1	TRBJ2-3	TGCAGCCCCGGGGATACGCAGTATTTT	CSPGDTQYF
NA	once	TRBV4-1	TRBJ1-2	TGCGCCAGCAGCCAAATAGGGGATTATGGCTACACCTTC	CASSQIGDYGYTF
TRBD1	NA	TRBV14	TRBJ1-4	TGTGCCAGCAGCCAAGAGACAGGGGAAAATGAAAAACTGTTTTTT	CASSQETGENEKLFF
NA	NA	TRBV28	TRBJ2-7	TGTGCCAGCATCCCCCCGCAGGGCGTTACCGGATACGAGCAGTACTTC	CASIPPQGVTGYEQYF
NA	NA	TRBV25-1	TRBJ2-1	TGTGCCAGCAGTGAAGACAAGGGGCTTGGGTCCTACAATGAGCAGTTCTTC	CASSEDKGLGSYNEQFF
NA	NA	TRBV7-9	TRBJ2-3	TGTGCCAGCAGCTTAGCTTCGCTGGAGTATTTT	CASSLASLEYF
TRBD2	NA	TRBV20-1	TRBJ2-3	TGCAGTGCTCAGAGAGGGGTGACTAGCGGGAGCCTACATACGCAGTATTTT	CSAQRGVTSGSLHTQYF
TRBD2	many	TRBV28	TRBJ2-3	TGTGCCAGCAGCTTACCCGGGACTAGCGGGAGAAATACGCAGTATTTT	CASSLPGTSGRNTQYF
NA	few	TRBV28	TRBJ1-2	TGTGCCAGCAGTTTACCAGGGGCCAGCGACTATGGCTACACCTTC	CASSLPGASDYGYTF
TRBD2	NA	TRBV7-9	TRBJ2-7	TGTGACAGCAGCCGGGCTAGCGGCTTTCCCTACGAGCAGTACTTC	CDSSRASGFPYEQYF
NA	NA	TRBV5-1	TRBJ2-3	TGCGCCAGCAGCGCCGCCTACAACACAGATACGCAGTATTTT	CASSAAYNTDTQYF
NA	NA	TRBV2	TRBJ1-5	TGTGCCAGCAGTGAAGAAGGTGGATGGGGTCAGCCCCAGCATTTT	CASSEEGGWGQPQHF
NA	NA	TRBV7-9	TRBJ2-7	TGTGCCAGCAGCCCCCCTGACATCGCCTACGAGCAGTACTTC	CASSPPDIAYEQYF
NA	NA	TRBV19	TRBJ2-1	TGTGCCAGTAGTGAGATGAGCTCCTACAATGAGCAGTTCTTC	CASSEMSSYNEQFF
NA	few	TRBV4-1	TRBJ1-1	TGCGCCAGCAGCCAATGGGCCCCGGGCACTGAAGCTTTCTTT	CASSQWAPGTEAFF
NA	NA	TRBV27	TRBJ2-2	TGTGCCAGCAGTTTGGGACGGAGGGACACCGGGGAGCTGTTTTTT	CASSLGRRDTGELFF
TRBD2	few	TRBV12-3/TRBV12-4	TRBJ2-1	TGTGCCAGCAGTTCGACCCTGGCGGGAGATACCAATGAGCAGTTCTTC	CASSSTLAGDTNEQFF
NA	few	TRBV4-3	TRBJ1-2	TGCGCCAGCAGCCAAGGTACAGGCCGCGATCAGGATGCTGGCTACACCTTC	CASSQGTGRDQDAGYTF
NA	NA	TRBV25-1	TRBJ2-1	TGTGCCAGCAGTGAATTCAGGGCAGGCGAGCAGTTCTTC	CASSEFRAGEQFF
NA	NA	TRBV5-4	TRBJ1-6	TGTGCCAGCAGCTTGGAGCCGGGACATAATTCACCCCTCCACTTT	CASSLEPGHNSPLHF
NA	few	TRBV7-3	TRBJ1-6	TGTGCCAGCAGCTTTACCGGGACCGATAATTCACCCCTCCACTTT	CASSFTGTDNSPLHF
NA	few	TRBV6-2/TRBV6-3	TRBJ2-3	TGTGCCAGCAAGGGCGCCTCCACAGATACGCAGTATTTT	CASKGASTDTQYF
NA	few	TRBV4-2	TRBJ2-1	TGTGCCAGCAGCCACGTCACATCCGGGTCGATCAATGAGCAGTTCTTC	CASSHVTSGSINEQFF
TRBD1	NA	TRBV10-3	TRBJ2-3	TGTGCCATCAGTGCACAGGGGACAGATACGCAGTATTTT	CAISAQGTDTQYF
NA	NA	TRBV2	TRBJ1-2	TGTGCCAGCAGTGCGGACAGCCCAGCCAACTATGGCTACACCTTC	CASSADSPANYGYTF
NA	many	TRBV6-1	TRBJ2-7	TGTGCCAGCAGTGAGAGACTGGTCTACTACGAGCAGTACTTC	CASSERLVYYEQYF
NA	NA	TRBV7-2	TRBJ2-5	TGTGCCAGCAGCTTAGGAAGGGGTTCGGAGACCCAGTACTTC	CASSLGRGSETQYF